Each of the 19 T cell receptor beta chains below was sequenced from the same sample in a study of identical twins. TCRdb reprocessed the 5' RACE reads with MiXCR, giving one entry per CDR3 protein. Of approximately 700,000 distinct CDR3 sequences listed, 5.5% to 6.5% are singletons. The sequencing sample was made of naive T cells sorted from blood. The receptor set was obtained from a man aged 18 to 29 in good health.

This clonotype was observed many times. The chain carries TRBV5-1 and TRBJ2-1; TRBD1 aligns across 7 bases. J lost 3 bases, V lost 4 bases, and 4 bases had no gene match. This CDR3 has 14 residues. Germline V gene data show CDR1 as SGHRS and CDR2 as YFSETQ. CDR3 DNA sequence: TGCGCCAGCAGCCCTGGACAGGTCTACAATGAGCAGTTCTTC. As protein: CASSPGQVYNEQFF. The full variable domain, with the rest looked up from reference TRBV5-1 and TRBJ2-1, is KAGVTQTPRYLIKTRGQQVTLSCSPISGHRSVSWYQQTPGQGLQFLFEYFSETQRNKGNFPGRFSGRQFSNSRSEMNVSTLELGDSALYLCASSPGQVYNEQFFGPGTRLTVL.

This clonotype turned up a few times. The chain uses TRBV19 and TRBJ2-3; maybe TRBD2 (6 bases). Trimming took 4 bases from V and 3 from J, leaving 14 bases between them. Per germline, CDR1 LNHDA and CDR2 SQIVND (reference sequence). The length of the CDR3 is 15 residues. CDR3 region: CASSTDGSPTDTQYF. The CDR3 region has the DNA TGTGCCAGTAGTACCGACGGGAGCCCTACAGATACGCAGTATTTT.

This clonotype occurred many times. V and J are TRBV4-3 and TRBJ1-5; 7 positions match TRBD1. Germline V CDR1 and CDR2: LGHNA, YSLEER. Trimming at V came to 2 bases and at J to 1 base, leaving 5 bases not matched to a gene. This CDR3 is built from 16 residues. CDR3: CASSQYAGGSNQPQHF. CDR3 DNA: TGCGCCAGCAGCCAATACGCAGGGGGAAGCAATCAGCCCCAGCATTTT.

This clonotype was counted ten times or more. The rearrangement links TRBV7-2 to TRBJ2-1, with 9 bases fitting TRBD2. CDR1 and CDR2 (germline): SGHTA, FQGNSA. The CDR3 runs to 17 residues. After removal of 0 bases from V and 5 bases from J, the junction contained 8 bases not matched to a gene. The CDR3 region is CASSLAAGGPVNNEQFF. The CDR3, as DNA: TGTGCCAGCAGCTTAGCGGCGGGAGGGCCGGTTAACAATGAGCAGTTCTTC.

This clonotype was picked up many times. The V and J genes are TRBV12-3 or TRBV12-4 and TRBJ2-1; 14 nucleotides line up with TRBD2. V lost 3 bases, J lost 7 bases, and 5 bases stayed unmatched. The CDR3 is 16 amino acids. The CDR3 DNA sequence: TGTGCCAGCAGTTTTGTAGGACTAGCGGGAGGTAATGAGCAGTTCTTC. Its protein is CASSFVGLAGGNEQFF.

This clonotype was detected ten times or more. The chain has TRBV29-1 and TRBJ1-2, with 9 nucleotides matching TRBD1. Germline assignment: CDR1 SQVTM and CDR2 ANQGSEA. The CDR3 sequence is 13 residues long. V dropped 5 bases and J dropped 3; count of bases not matched to a gene: 4. Written as DNA, the CDR3 is TGCAGCGTTCGACAGGGGGATGACTATGGCTACACCTTC. The encoded protein is CSVRQGDDYGYTF.

This clonotype was observed at least ten times. This chain connects TRBV27 to TRBJ2-7, with D tentatively TRBD1 (5 bases). The CDR3 runs to 14 residues. With 1 base removed from V and 2 bases from J, the gap between germline ends came to 9 bases. CDR1 MNHEY and CDR2 SMNVEV come from the germline V gene (reference sequence). CDR3 sequence (DNA): TGTGCCAGCAGTTTATTGGCAGGGACCTACGAGCAGTACGTC. Encoded protein: CASSLLAGTYEQYV.

This clonotype was seen ten or more times. The rearrangement uses TRBV7-3 and TRBJ2-1; TRBD2 matches at 8 bases. The CDR3 contains 13 residues. Germline V gives CDR1 SGHTA, CDR2 FQGTGA. Trimming took 7 bases from V and 9 from J; bases not matched to a gene: 8. The CDR3 sequence is CASTKERESEQFF. The CDR3 nucleotides are TGTGCCAGCACCAAAGAGCGGGAGTCTGAGCAGTTCTTC. Filled out from reference TRBV7-3 and TRBJ2-1, the complete variable domain reads GAGVSQTPSNKVTEKGKYVELRCDPISGHTALYWYRQSLGQGPEFLIYFQGTGAADDSGLPNDRFFAVRPEGSVSTLKIQRTERGDSAVYLCASTKERESEQFFGPGTRLTVL.

This clonotype appeared many times. The chain joins TRBV12-3 or TRBV12-4 to TRBJ1-1; D call uncertain. The length of the CDR3 is 14 residues. V was trimmed by 5 bases and J by 2 bases, leaving 12 bases between them. CDR3 bases: TGTGCCAGCAGTGCTGAAAACCGTAACACTGAAGCTTTCTTT. Translated, it gives CASSAENRNTEAFF.

In this sample, this clonotype turned up many times. The chain couples TRBV6-2 or TRBV6-3 to TRBJ2-1; no definite D call. Trimming took 2 bases from V and 15 from J, leaving 17 bases between them. CDR1 is MNHEY and CDR2 is SVGEGT in the germline V gene. The CDR3 loop spans 13 amino acids. The CDR3 nucleotides are TGTGCCAGCAGTTACCTGGCGGTCCCTATCCCGTTCTTC. Amino acid sequence: CASSYLAVPIPFF.

This clonotype was counted between two and nine times. CDR3 residues: CSVEGSTIRDTEAFF. Here the CDR3 DNA reads TGCAGCGTTGAAGGTTCGACAATACGGGACACTGAAGCTTTCTTT. The J gene is TRBJ1-1, the V gene TRBV29-1, with D uncertain. From germline, CDR1 is SQVTM and CDR2 ANQGSEA. V dropped 1 base and J dropped 3 bases, with 15 bases sitting between them. This CDR3 spans 15 amino acids.

This clonotype appeared many times. V and J are TRBV15 and TRBJ2-3, with D tentatively TRBD2 (6 bases). The V and J ends lost 4 bases and 14 bases respectively, with 16 bases between them. This CDR3 is built from 12 residues. Germline V gene sequence: CDR1 LNHNV, CDR2 YYDKDF (reference sequence). The CDR3 coding sequence is TGTGCCACCAGCATAAGGGACTCCCCGCGGTATTTT. It is translated as CATSIRDSPRYF.

V gene TRBV20-1 combines with J gene TRBJ2-3; D might be TRBD1 or TRBD2, each matching 7 bases. V shed 3 bases and J shed 3 bases, with 13 bases lying between them. The CDR3 length is 14 residues. The V gene's germline CDR1 is DFQATT and CDR2 SNEGSKA (reference sequence). This CDR3 reads CSASNRGGTDTQYF. The CDR3 DNA is TGCAGTGCTAGCAACAGGGGAGGGACAGATACGCAGTATTTT.

The rearrangement uses TRBV9 and TRBJ1-1; a weak D match, TRBD1 (5 bases). CDR3 length: 14 amino acids. V was clipped by 3 bases and J by 7 bases, with 16 bases between them. Per germline, CDR1 SGDLS and CDR2 YYNGEE. For the CDR3, the DNA is TGTGCCAGCAGCGCGCTTCGGGGGGGGGTTGAAGCTTTCTTT. Amino acid sequence: CASSALRGGVEAFF. The complete variable domain, with remaining parts taken from reference TRBV9 and TRBJ1-1, reads DSGVTQTPKHLITATGQRVTLRCSPRSGDLSVYWYQQSLDQGLQFLIQYYNGEERAKGNILERFSAQQFPDLHSELNLSSLELGDSALYFCASSALRGGVEAFFGQGTRLTVV.

There are many counts of this clonotype. J is TRBJ1-4 and V is TRBV12-3 or TRBV12-4; 7 positions agree with TRBD1. The CDR3 consists of 16 residues. The V gene end was trimmed by 5 bases and the J gene end by 8 bases; junction bases not matched to a gene: 14. The CDR3 sequence is CASSPSRQGVREKLFF. The DNA of the CDR3 is TGTGCCAGCAGTCCTAGTCGACAGGGAGTCCGCGAAAAACTGTTTTTT.

The CDR3: CATSRDRMTGGVYETQYF. The CDR3 DNA is TGTGCCACCAGCAGAGATCGTATGACAGGAGGAGTGTATGAGACCCAGTACTTC. This sequence joins TRBV15 and TRBJ2-5; D might be TRBD1 (6 bases). Germline lookup yields CDR1 LNHNV and CDR2 YYDKDF (reference sequence). Trimming left V 0 bases short and J 5 bases short, with 22 bases between. The CDR3 is 18 residues long. Based on the CDR3 plus reference TRBV15 and TRBJ2-5, the full variable domain is DAMVIQNPRYQVTQFGKPVTLSCSQTLNHNVMYWYQQKSSQAPKLLFHYYDKDFNNEADTPDNFQSRRPNTSFCFLDIRSPGLGDTAMYLCATSRDRMTGGVYETQYFGPGTRLLVL.

In its sample, this clonotype was seen many times. J is TRBJ1-5 and V is TRBV6-2 or TRBV6-3; D ambiguous. The germline V gene encodes CDR1 MNHEY and CDR2 SVGEGT. CDR3 length: 12 residues. The V and J ends lost 2 bases and 7 bases respectively, with 6 bases between them. The CDR3 bases are TGTGCCAGCAGTTACATTAACCAGCCCCAGCATTTT. It codes for CASSYINQPQHF.

This clonotype was recorded a few times. The genes are TRBV5-1 and TRBJ2-1; D is ambiguous. Trimming cost V 1 base and J 5 bases, with 22 bases left between them. The CDR3 has 18 amino acids. Germline values: CDR1 SGHRS, CDR2 YFSETQ. DNA of the CDR3: TGCGCCAGCAGCTTGTTCAGGCCCAGCCCCCTCCTTGACAATGAGCAGTTCTTC. This sequence encodes CASSLFRPSPLLDNEQFF.

V gene TRBV12-3 or TRBV12-4 combines with J gene TRBJ2-7; D might be TRBD1 or TRBD2, each matching 5 bases. There are 11 residues in the CDR3. V gave up 6 bases and J gave up 8 bases, with 11 bases separating them. CDR3 coding DNA: TGTGCCAGCAGCTCTTCGGGACAGCAGTACTTC. Translated: CASSSSGQQYF.